Included here is one TCR beta chain sequence, with context. The clone's antigen remains unknown. No much larger clone exists at a distance of one base, and base qualities are not known. These data come from a study of beta chain features in type 1 diabetes (dated by TCRdb to the late 2010s). About the full investigation: Mean age, gender distribution, total cell number and subset yield were not different between patients and healthy donors. A total of 100 million to 110 million sorted cells were examined across all samples, and a strong correlation was observed between cell number per subset and RNA yield. In the study, TCRB repertoires of sorted circulating CD4+ T cell subsets from recently diagnosed type 1 diabetes patients were compared with those of matched healthy donors. Naive and central memory subsets were obtained from all 30 or so donors, but regulatory and stem cell-like memory subsets were isolated from only 8 patients and roughly eight healthy donors.

All of the isolated RNA was reverse transcribed with the High Capacity cDNA Reverse Transcription Kit, so expressed TCRB transcripts were sequenced. Deep immunoSEQ sequencing was performed on naive, central memory and regulatory T cell samples, with an average of roughly 3.6 million total reads per sample. Sorted cells were lysed in RLT buffer, and RNA was extracted using DNase-treated RNeasy Micro or Mini kits according to cell number. To prevent cross-contamination, every cell subset was processed on its own, while patient and healthy donor samples were processed together. The immunoSEQ multiplex PCR was used to amplify TCRB sequences from cDNA, yielding 87-bp fragments that span the CDR3 region. Sequencing of the amplicons was performed on the Illumina HiSeq platform. The authors' analysis ran thus. Synthetic template baselines were used to correct PCR bias computationally, reads within Hamming distance 2 were collapsed, and singletons that could not be merged were discarded. Reads were aligned against IMGT to assign V, D and J genes, CDR3 length and insertions or deletions at six rearrangement sites. Within each subset, clonotype counts were normalized to sorted cell number, and only after that were true diversity and Gini coefficients computed with the tcR R package. The overlap coefficient, calculated on TCRB nucleotide sequences, was used to measure repertoire sharing. TCRdb took over this immuneACCESS table, retaining in-frame rearrangements with V and J assigned. Such tables are incomplete; in checked studies, under half of the missing clones stem from an unresolved V gene, and the remainder is unexplained. The V and J calls and clone size are taken from that table; D and trimming were inferred from the DNA. Across this sample there are about 160,000 clones, with 8% to 9.5% seen only once. Around 0.5% of the sample comes from the top ten.

The CDR3 measures 12 amino acids from cysteine to phenylalanine. CDR3 DNA is the only sequence kept; it has 36 bases, read in frame from the first base. A distance of 11 bases separates the germline ends of V and J, which lose 5 bases and 6 bases respectively. From a lookup of the germline V gene, CDR1 and CDR2 are KGHSH and LQKENI. From each donor, a single peripheral blood sample of approximately 0.11 L on average was drawn into heparinised tubes. A BD FACSAria II was used to sort naive, central memory, regulatory and stem cell-like memory CD4+ T cells with a panel that included CD45RO, CCR7, CD25, CD127, CD95 and CD27. A purity above 98% was achieved for all sorted populations. PBMCs were isolated right away by Lymphoprep density gradient centrifugation and were stained directly, without culture. So that batch effects would be minimized, each experiment stained and sorted samples in pairs, pairing one healthy donor with one patient.

Paper-wide results and their limitations: Fewer insertions and more nucleotide deletions at VDJ recombination sites were observed in patients with type 1 diabetes, implying thymic rearrangement abnormalities. A moderate but significant shortening of TCRB CDR3 length was observed in type 1 diabetes patients in all four CD4+ subsets. Only small numbers of individuals were included in the HLA sub-analyses, which left unresolved whether HLA type had any influence on TCRB rearrangement. Shorter templates might be favored by PCR, yet because patient and control samples were amplified and corrected together, any such skew would affect both groups equally. Naive, central memory and regulatory TCRB repertoires appeared to be more alike among patients than among healthy donors. Because cDNA was sequenced instead of genomic DNA, activated cells with high expression could be over-represented, although the groups did not differ in activation or CD3 levels.

Sample: central memory CD4+ T cells from blood. The clonotype comes from a woman younger than 35 with type 1 diabetes. The sequence links TRBV18 to TRBJ2-7, with TRBD1 perhaps the D gene, on 6 matching bases. The CDR3 is CASSSGQSEQYF. The DNA sequence reads TGTGCCAGCTCATCAGGACAGTCCGAGCAGTACTTC. With the portions outside the CDR3 filled from the reference TRBV18 and TRBJ2-7 genes, the complete variable region becomes NAGVMQNPRHLVRRRGQEARLRCSPMKGHSHVYWYRQLPEEGLKFMVYLQKENIIDESGMPKERFSAEFPKEGPSILRIQQVVRGDSAAYFCASSSGQSEQYFGPGTRLTVT.